What follows are 15 T cell receptor beta chains derived from one specimen sequenced in a study of blood T cell repertoires in COVID-19. Profiled with immunoSEQ multiplex PCR; TCRdb holds only in-frame clones, not every one. Here the sample spans 30,000 to 40,000 clones, 79% being singletons. Sequenced: peripheral blood. These receptors all stem from a man aged 70 or older with acute or convalescent COVID-19.

The rearrangement joins TRBV12-3 or TRBV12-4 to TRBJ2-7; TRBD2 might be the D (6 bases). V gave up 7 bases and J gave up 2 bases, with 12 bases separating them. CDR3 size: 13 residues. CDR3 DNA sequence: TGTGCCAGCAACCGGGGAGGACCCTACGAGCAGTACTTC. Translation gives CASNRGGPYEQYF.

V is TRBV9 and J is TRBJ2-3; 15 positions agree with TRBD2. Trimming took 4 bases from V and 4 from J; bases not matched to a gene: 4. The CDR3 consists of 16 residues. Germline V gene data show CDR1 as SGDLS and CDR2 as YYNGEE. The CDR3 coding sequence is TGTGCCAGCAGCATCGGACTAGCGGGAGGGCCAGATACGCAGTATTTT. It specifies CASSIGLAGGPDTQYF.

The rearrangement uses TRBV6-5 and TRBJ1-6; 7 nucleotides match TRBD1. The trim removed 5 bases at V and 5 bases at J, leaving 6 bases unmatched. In germline, CDR1 is MNHEY, CDR2 SVGAGI. The CDR3 totals 15 residues. This CDR3 is CASSLQGVNNSPLHF. In nucleotides, the CDR3 is TGTGCCAGCAGTCTCCAGGGGGTTAATAATTCACCCCTCCACTTT.

The chain has TRBV4-1 and TRBJ1-1; D call uncertain. CDR1 and CDR2 (germline): MGHRA, YSYEKL. The germline V and J ends were trimmed by 0 bases and 4 bases, with 9 bases remaining between them. CDR3 length equals 14 residues. CDR3 loop: CASSQDSVFTEAFF. CDR3 nucleotides: TGCGCCAGCAGCCAAGATAGCGTATTCACTGAAGCTTTCTTT.

The chain couples TRBV28 to TRBJ2-1; TRBD2 might be the D (5 bases). The CDR3 length is 15 residues. The germline V gene has CDR1 MDHEN and CDR2 SYDVKM. Trimming took 3 bases from V and 7 from J, leaving 16 bases between them. This CDR3 reads CASSLPVPGDNEQFF. In DNA form, the CDR3 reads TGTGCCAGCAGTTTGCCAGTCCCCGGGGATAATGAGCAGTTCTTC.

This clone was observed a handful of times. The V call is TRBV28, the J call TRBJ2-2, with 13 nucleotides matching TRBD2. The trim removed 9 bases at V and 5 bases at J, leaving 21 bases unmatched. The CDR3 length is 20 residues. Per germline, CDR1 MDHEN and CDR2 SYDVKM. CDR3 residues: CASQPREPGLAGAETGELFF. The CDR3, as DNA: TGTGCCAGTCAACCTCGCGAACCTGGACTAGCGGGGGCGGAAACCGGGGAGCTGTTTTTT. Drawing the rest from reference TRBV28 and TRBJ2-2, the complete variable domain is DVKVTQSSRYLVKRTGEKVFLECVQDMDHENMFWYRQDPGLGLRLIYFSYDVKMKEKGDIPEGYSVSREKKERFSLILESASTNQTSMYLCASQPREPGLAGAETGELFFGEGSRLTVL.

The V gene is TRBV10-3, the J gene TRBJ1-3, with TRBD1 matching 8 bases. This CDR3 region has 15 residues. V lost 3 bases to trimming and J lost 2 bases; unmatched junction nucleotides: 3. The germline V gene encodes CDR1 ENHRY and CDR2 SYGVKD. The CDR3, as DNA: TGTGCCATCAGTGACCTGGGACAGGCTGGAAACACCATATATTTT. Translation gives CAISDLGQAGNTIYF.

The J gene is TRBJ2-5, the V gene TRBV7-8; 9 bases are shared with TRBD1. V dropped 5 bases and J dropped 5; count of bases not matched to a gene: 3. CDR1 is SGHVS, CDR2 FQNEAQ, per germline. The CDR3 runs to 13 residues. CDR3 sequence: CASSGGQGETQYF. The CDR3 DNA is TGTGCCAGCAGCGGGGGACAGGGTGAGACCCAGTACTTC.

This clone was counted between two and nine times. The chain uses TRBV11-3 and TRBJ2-1; possibly TRBD2 for D (5 bases). Trimming left V 5 bases short and J 9 bases short, with 8 bases between. Germline lookup yields CDR1 SGHNT and CDR2 YENEEA. This CDR3 is 11 amino acids long. The CDR3 bases are TGTGCCAGCAGCCTTCGGGGTGAGCAGTTCTTC. It codes for CASSLRGEQFF.

Worth noting for this clone: Other nucleotide sequences from this sample produce the same CDR3. The chain couples TRBV28 to TRBJ2-7; 7 bases match TRBD1. The CDR3 contains 13 residues. Germline assignment: CDR1 MDHEN and CDR2 SYDVKM. V shed 6 bases, J shed 6 bases, and the junction held 8 bases outside the gene matches. In DNA, the CDR3 is TGTGCCAGCAGCTCCGGACAGGCGGGCGAGCAGTACTTC. This gives the protein CASSSGQAGEQYF.

V and J are TRBV5-1 and TRBJ2-5; D is perhaps TRBD2 (5 bases). The V gene's germline CDR1 is SGHRS and CDR2 YFSETQ. The CDR3 is 14 residues long. Between the trimmed V and J ends, which lost 4 bases and 5 bases, there was a span of 15 bases. The CDR3 loop reads CASSPRTGWETQYF. DNA of the CDR3: TGCGCCAGCAGCCCCCGGACGGGGTGGGAGACCCAGTACTTC.

V gene TRBV2 combines with J gene TRBJ2-2; possibly TRBD2 for D (6 bases). Per germline, CDR1 SNHLY and CDR2 FYNNEI. With 4 bases removed from V and 1 base from J, the gap between germline ends came to 7 bases. The length of the CDR3 is 14 residues. CDR3 coding DNA: TGTGCCAGCAGTGGGCGGGAGAACACCGGGGAGCTGTTTTTT. It specifies CASSGRENTGELFF.

V is TRBV6-2 or TRBV6-3 and J is TRBJ1-2; a possible D gene is TRBD1 (5 bases). This CDR3 region has 12 residues. V was clipped by 4 bases and J by 8 bases, with 11 bases between them. Germline CDR1 is MNHEY and CDR2 is SVGEGT. In nucleotides, the CDR3 is TGTGCCAGCAGTTTGGGACTCGAGGGCTACACCTTC. Amino acids: CASSLGLEGYTF.

The rearrangement links TRBV28 to TRBJ1-1; D is ambiguous. CDR1 is MDHEN, CDR2 SYDVKM, per germline. With 2 bases removed from V and 0 bases from J, the gap between germline ends came to 4 bases. The CDR3 runs to 13 residues. In DNA form, the CDR3 reads TGTGCCAGCAGTTTACCCTTGAACACTGAAGCTTTCTTT. Its protein is CASSLPLNTEAFF.

The rearrangement uses TRBV11-2 and TRBJ1-4; D gene unclear. V lost 7 bases to trimming and J lost 8 bases, with 14 bases between them. The CDR3 is made up of 13 amino acids. Per the germline V gene, CDR1 is SGHAT and CDR2 is FQNNGV. The CDR3 reads CASTTGFGEKLFF. The CDR3 bases are TGTGCCAGCACCACCGGATTCGGGGAAAAACTGTTTTTT. Together with reference TRBV11-2 and TRBJ1-4, the CDR3 gives the full variable domain: EAGVAQSPRYKIIEKRQSVAFWCNPISGHATLYWYQQILGQGPKLLIQFQNNGVVDDSQLPKDRFSAERLKGVDSTLKIQPAKLEDSAVYLCASTTGFGEKLFFGSGTQLSVL.